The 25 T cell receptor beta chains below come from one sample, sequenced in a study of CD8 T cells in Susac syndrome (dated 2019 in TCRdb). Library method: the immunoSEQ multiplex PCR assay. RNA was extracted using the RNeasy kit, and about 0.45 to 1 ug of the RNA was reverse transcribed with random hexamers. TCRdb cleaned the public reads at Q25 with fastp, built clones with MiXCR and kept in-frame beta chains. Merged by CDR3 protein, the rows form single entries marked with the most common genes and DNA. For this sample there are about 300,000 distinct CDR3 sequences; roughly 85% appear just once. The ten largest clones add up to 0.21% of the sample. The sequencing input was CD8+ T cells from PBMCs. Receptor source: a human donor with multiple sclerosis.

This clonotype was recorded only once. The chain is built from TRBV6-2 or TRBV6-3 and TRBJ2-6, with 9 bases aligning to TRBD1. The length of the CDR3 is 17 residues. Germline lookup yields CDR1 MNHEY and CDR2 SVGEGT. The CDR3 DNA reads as TGTGCAGCGAGGACAGGGGCTAAGTTGACTGGGGCCAACGTCCTGACTTTC. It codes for CAARTGAKLTGANVLTF.

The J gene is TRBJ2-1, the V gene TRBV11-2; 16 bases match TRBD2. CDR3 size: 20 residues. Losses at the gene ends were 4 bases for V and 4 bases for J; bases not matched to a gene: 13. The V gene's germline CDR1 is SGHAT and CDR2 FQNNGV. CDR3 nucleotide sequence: TGTGCCAGCAGCTCGGTTTCAACGGGACTAGCGGGAGGGTCATACAATGAGCAGTTCTTC. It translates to CASSSVSTGLAGGSYNEQFF.

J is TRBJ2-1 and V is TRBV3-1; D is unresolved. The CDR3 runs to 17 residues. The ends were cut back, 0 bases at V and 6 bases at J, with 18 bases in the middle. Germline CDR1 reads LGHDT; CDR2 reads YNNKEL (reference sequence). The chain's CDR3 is CASSQDPVTQSGNEQFF. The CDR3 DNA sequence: TGTGCCAGCAGCCAAGATCCGGTCACCCAGTCGGGCAATGAGCAGTTCTTC.

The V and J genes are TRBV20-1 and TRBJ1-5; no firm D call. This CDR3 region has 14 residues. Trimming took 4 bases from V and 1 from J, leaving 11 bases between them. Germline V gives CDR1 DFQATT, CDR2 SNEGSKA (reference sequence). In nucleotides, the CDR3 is TGCAGTGCTAAAGCTAGGGAGAGCAATCAGCCCCAGCATTTT. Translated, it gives CSAKARESNQPQHF.

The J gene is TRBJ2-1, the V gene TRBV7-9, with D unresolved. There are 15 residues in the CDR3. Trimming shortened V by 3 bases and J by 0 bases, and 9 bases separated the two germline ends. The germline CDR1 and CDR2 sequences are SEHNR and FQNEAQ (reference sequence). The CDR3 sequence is CASSFRISSYNEQFF. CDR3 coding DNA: TGTGCCAGCAGCTTCCGAATTAGCTCCTACAATGAGCAGTTCTTC. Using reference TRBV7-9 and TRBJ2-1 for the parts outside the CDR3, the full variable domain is DTGVSQNPRHKITKRGQNVTFRCDPISEHNRLYWYRQTLGQGPEFLTYFQNEAQLEKSRLLSDRFSAERPKGSFSTLEIQRTEQGDSAMYLCASSFRISSYNEQFFGPGTRLTVL.

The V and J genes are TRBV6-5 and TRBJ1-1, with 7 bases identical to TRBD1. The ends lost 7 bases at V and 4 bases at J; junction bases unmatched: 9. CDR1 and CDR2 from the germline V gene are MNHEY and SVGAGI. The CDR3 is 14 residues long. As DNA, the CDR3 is TGTGCCAGCACTTCCCAGGGGGTGGTCACTGAAGCTTTCTTT. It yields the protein CASTSQGVVTEAFF.

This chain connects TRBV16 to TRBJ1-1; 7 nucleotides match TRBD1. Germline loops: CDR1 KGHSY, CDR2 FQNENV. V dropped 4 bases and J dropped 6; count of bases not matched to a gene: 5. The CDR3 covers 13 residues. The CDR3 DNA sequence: TGTGCCAGCAGCCCAAACAGGGGTCCTGAAGCTTTCTTT. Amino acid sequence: CASSPNRGPEAFF.

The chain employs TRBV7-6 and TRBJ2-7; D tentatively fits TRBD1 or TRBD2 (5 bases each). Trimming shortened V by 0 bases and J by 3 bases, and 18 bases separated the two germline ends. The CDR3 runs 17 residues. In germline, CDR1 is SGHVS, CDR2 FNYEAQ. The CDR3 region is CASSLASGLPGNYEQYF. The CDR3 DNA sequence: TGTGCCAGCAGCTTAGCCTCAGGGCTGCCGGGGAACTACGAGCAGTACTTC. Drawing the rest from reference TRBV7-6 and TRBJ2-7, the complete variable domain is GAGVSQSPRYKVTKRGQDVALRCDPISGHVSLYWYRQALGQGPEFLTYFNYEAQQDKSGLPNDRFSAERPEGSISTLTIQRTEQRDSAMYRCASSLASGLPGNYEQYFGPGTRLTVT.

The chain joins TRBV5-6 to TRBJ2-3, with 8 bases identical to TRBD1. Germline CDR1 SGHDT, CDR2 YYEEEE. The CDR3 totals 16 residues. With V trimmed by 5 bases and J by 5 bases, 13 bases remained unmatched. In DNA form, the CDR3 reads TGTGCCAGCAGAACGCTTCGGGACAGGCCCATAGATACGCAGTATTTT. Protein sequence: CASRTLRDRPIDTQYF.

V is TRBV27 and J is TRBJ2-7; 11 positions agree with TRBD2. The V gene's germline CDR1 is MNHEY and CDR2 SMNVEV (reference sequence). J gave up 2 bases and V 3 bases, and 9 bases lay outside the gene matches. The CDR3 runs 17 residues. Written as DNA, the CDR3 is TGTGCCAGCAGTTTTTGGCTAGCGGGAGGCTTTACCTACGAGCAGTACTTC. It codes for CASSFWLAGGFTYEQYF.

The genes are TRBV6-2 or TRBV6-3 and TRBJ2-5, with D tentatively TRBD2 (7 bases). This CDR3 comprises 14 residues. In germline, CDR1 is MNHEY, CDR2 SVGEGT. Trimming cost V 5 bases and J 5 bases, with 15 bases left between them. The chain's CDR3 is CASSAPRGAETQYF. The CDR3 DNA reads TGTGCCAGCAGTGCGCCTCGGGGGGCTGAGACCCAGTACTTC.

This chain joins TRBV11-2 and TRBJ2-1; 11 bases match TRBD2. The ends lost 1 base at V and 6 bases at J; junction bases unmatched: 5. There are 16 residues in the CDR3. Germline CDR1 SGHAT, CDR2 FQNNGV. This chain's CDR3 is CASSLGLAGGLNEQFF. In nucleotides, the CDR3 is TGTGCCAGCAGCTTAGGGCTAGCGGGAGGACTCAATGAGCAGTTCTTC.

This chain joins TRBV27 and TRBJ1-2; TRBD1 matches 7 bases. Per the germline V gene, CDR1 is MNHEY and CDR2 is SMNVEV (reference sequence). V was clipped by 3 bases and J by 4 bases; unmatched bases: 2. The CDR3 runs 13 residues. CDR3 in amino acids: CASSFSGGYGYTF. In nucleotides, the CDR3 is TGTGCCAGCAGTTTTTCAGGGGGCTATGGCTACACCTTC.

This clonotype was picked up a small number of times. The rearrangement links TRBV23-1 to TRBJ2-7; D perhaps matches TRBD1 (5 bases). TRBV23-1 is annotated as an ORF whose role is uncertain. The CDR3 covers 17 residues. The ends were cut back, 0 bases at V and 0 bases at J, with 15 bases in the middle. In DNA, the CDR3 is TGCGCCAGCAGTCAATCGGGGCAGATCCAACTCTCCTACGAGCAGTACTTC. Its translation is CASSQSGQIQLSYEQYF.

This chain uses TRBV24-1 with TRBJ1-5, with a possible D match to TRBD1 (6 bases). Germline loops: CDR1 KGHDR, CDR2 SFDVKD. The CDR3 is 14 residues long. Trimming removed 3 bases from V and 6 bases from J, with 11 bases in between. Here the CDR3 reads CATSDRTVLQPQHF. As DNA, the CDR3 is TGTGCCACCAGTGATCGGACAGTTCTTCAGCCCCAGCATTTT.

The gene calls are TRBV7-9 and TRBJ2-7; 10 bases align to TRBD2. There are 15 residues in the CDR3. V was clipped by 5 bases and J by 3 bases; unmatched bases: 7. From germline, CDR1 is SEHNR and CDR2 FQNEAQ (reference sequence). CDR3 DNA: TGTGCCAGCAGCCGTGGACTAGCGGAAATCTACGAGCAGTACTTC. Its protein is CASSRGLAEIYEQYF. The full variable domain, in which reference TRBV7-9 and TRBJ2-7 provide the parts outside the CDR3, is DTGVSQNPRHKITKRGQNVTFRCDPISEHNRLYWYRQTLGQGPEFLTYFQNEAQLEKSRLLSDRFSAERPKGSFSTLEIQRTEQGDSAMYLCASSRGLAEIYEQYFGPGTRLTVT.

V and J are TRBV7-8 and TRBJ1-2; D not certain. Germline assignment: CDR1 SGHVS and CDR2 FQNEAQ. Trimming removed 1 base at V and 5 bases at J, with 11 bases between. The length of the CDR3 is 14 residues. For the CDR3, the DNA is TGTGCCAGCAGCTTAGTTGCGGGAATATATGGCTACACCTTC. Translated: CASSLVAGIYGYTF.

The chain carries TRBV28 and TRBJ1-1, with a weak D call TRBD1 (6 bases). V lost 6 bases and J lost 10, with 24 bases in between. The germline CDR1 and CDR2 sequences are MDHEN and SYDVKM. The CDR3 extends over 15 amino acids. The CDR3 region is CASRSTRDTHGGAFF. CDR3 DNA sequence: TGTGCCAGCAGATCTACCCGGGACACTCACGGAGGAGCTTTCTTT.

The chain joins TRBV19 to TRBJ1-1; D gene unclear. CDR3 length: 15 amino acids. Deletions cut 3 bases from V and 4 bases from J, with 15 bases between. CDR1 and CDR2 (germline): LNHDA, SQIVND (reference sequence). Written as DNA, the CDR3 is TGTGCCAGTAGTATTGAACTCGGAGTTCCCACTGAAGCTTTCTTT. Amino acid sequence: CASSIELGVPTEAFF.

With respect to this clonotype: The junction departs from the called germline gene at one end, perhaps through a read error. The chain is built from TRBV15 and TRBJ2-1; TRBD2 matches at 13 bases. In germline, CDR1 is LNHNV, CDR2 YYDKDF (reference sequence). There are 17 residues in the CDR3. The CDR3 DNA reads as TGTGGCACCAGCAGAGTTGTTCGGACTAGCGGGAGCGATGAGCAGTTCTTC. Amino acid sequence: CGTSRVVRTSGSDEQFF.

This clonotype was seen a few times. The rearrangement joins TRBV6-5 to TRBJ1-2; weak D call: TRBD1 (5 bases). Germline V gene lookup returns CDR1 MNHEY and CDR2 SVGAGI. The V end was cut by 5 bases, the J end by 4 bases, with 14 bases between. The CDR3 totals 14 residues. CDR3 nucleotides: TGTGCCAGCAGTATAAGGGACGGATGCTATGGCTACACCTTC. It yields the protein CASSIRDGCYGYTF.

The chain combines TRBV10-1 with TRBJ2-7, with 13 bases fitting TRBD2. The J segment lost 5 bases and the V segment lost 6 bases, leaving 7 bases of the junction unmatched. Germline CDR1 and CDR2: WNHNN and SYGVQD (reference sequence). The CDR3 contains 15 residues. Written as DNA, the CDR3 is TGCGCCAGCAGCCCTGGACTAGCGGGAGAGGACGAGCAGTACTTC. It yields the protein CASSPGLAGEDEQYF.

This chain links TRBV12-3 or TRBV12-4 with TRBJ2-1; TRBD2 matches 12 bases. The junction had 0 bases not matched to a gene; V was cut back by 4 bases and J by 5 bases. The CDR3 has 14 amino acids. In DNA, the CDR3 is TGTGCCAGCAGTTGGACTAGCGGGGACAATGAGCAGTTCTTC. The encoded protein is CASSWTSGDNEQFF.

CDR3 in amino acids: CASSLAPPLAGGYYNEQFF. The CDR3 DNA reads TGTGCCAGCAGCTTAGCCCCTCCCCTAGCGGGCGGCTATTACAATGAGCAGTTCTTC. The J gene is TRBJ2-1, the V gene TRBV7-9; 8 nucleotides agree with TRBD2. Losses at the gene ends were 0 bases for V and 4 bases for J; bases not matched to a gene: 14. Germline-derived CDR1 and CDR2 are SEHNR and FQNEAQ (reference sequence). The CDR3 contains 19 residues.

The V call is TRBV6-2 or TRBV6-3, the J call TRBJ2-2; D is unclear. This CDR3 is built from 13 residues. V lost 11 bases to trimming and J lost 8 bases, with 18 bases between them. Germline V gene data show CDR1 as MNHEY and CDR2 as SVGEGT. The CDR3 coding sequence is TGTGCCGCCAGTGCCATGTTGACGGGGGAGCTGTTTTTT. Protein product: CAASAMLTGELFF.